A selection of T cell receptor beta chains follows, all from one sample in a study of shared clonotypes between healthy human individuals. Sequencing was performed with immunoSEQ multiplex PCR; in TCRdb, only in-frame clones are kept and a portion is missing. Of under 700,000 clones listed, 95% were seen once; the top ten hold around 0.11%. The sample comprised naive CD8+ T cells sorted from blood. The receptors shown here come from a woman between 25 and 40 years old in good health. Both conserved end residues are part of each CDR3. Each record gives: V gene, D gene, clone size, CDR3 protein. A D gene is named only where the DNA matches it firmly. Some rows mark clone size as missing; the rest say once, few, many or name a class of expanded clone.

TRBV5-4 | - | - | CASSLSYTENTEAFF
TRBV11-2 | - | - | CASRQINYNEQFF
TRBV7-9 | - | - | CASSLAPPNTGELFF
TRBV19 | TRBD2 | - | CASSQRGLAGPQSSYNEQFF
TRBV18 | - | - | CASSPNRGVRVVETQYF
TRBV9 | - | - | CASSQEGAGDYEQYF
TRBV28 | TRBD1 | - | CASSPGTGDSYEQYF
TRBV6-6 | - | - | CASMGRGANTEAFF
TRBV15 | TRBD1 | - | CATSPTPGDRVLQPQHF
TRBV4-1 | TRBD1 | few | CASSQDGTGWNQPQHF
TRBV28 | - | - | CASTLLRGADTQYF
TRBV28 | - | - | CASSFANNYGYTF
TRBV27 | - | - | CASRLRGVENTEAFF
TRBV5-4 | - | - | CASSQVDGYEQYF
TRBV28 | - | - | CASSSTSEETQYF
TRBV2 | - | - | CASSPSGYEQYF
TRBV27 | TRBD2 | - | CASSLDPGGATYNEQFF
TRBV11-2 | TRBD2 | - | CASSWEGNNEQFF
TRBV4-1 | - | - | CASSPSAGNTEAFF
TRBV27 | TRBD1 | - | CASSLPHRGYEQYF
TRBV19 | TRBD2 | - | CASSIMVGGSSYNEQFF
TRBV19 | TRBD1 | - | CASRPPATTGLETQYF
TRBV5-6 | TRBD2 | - | CASSFSGSAEQYF
TRBV7-8 | TRBD1 | - | CASSPGGSNQPQHF
TRBV27 | - | - | CASSLRGATANQPQHF
TRBV19 | - | - | CASSIVENTEAFF
TRBV19 | - | - | CASSIAVRGIAYEQYF
TRBV27 | TRBD2 | - | CASRPGLAERENSYNEQFF